Listed below are T cell receptor beta chains from one sample, sequenced in a study of metastatic and nonmetastatic thyroid tumors. TCRdb re-clonotyped the PCR reads via MiXCR. The data show some 5,700 clones, about 25% seen once. Sequenced: adjacent normal tissue. These receptors were taken from a male donor with papillary thyroid cancer or a benign thyroid nodule (not recorded which). Some clones in this sample may be carry-over from other donors' samples. CDR3s leave out the opening cysteine and the closing phenylalanine or tryptophan.

CDR3aa	j_gene	v_gene
ASSQGQGRNEKLF	TRBJ1-4	TRBV18
ASTVRQPTYEQY	TRBJ2-7	TRBV9
ASSPQGGRDTQY	TRBJ2-3	TRBV19
ASSDVGTKTF	TRBJ1-1	TRBV19
ASSLSAGLERF	TRBJ2-1	TRBV28
SAGLTYGYT	TRBJ1-2	TRBV29-1
AIRDRGSAYEQY	TRBJ2-7	TRBV10-3
ASSLRQGQNEQY	TRBJ2-7	TRBV5-6
ASSPSQGDTGELF	TRBJ2-2	TRBV3-1
ASSSATGTLNNEQF	TRBJ2-1	TRBV7-8
GCRYTNTEAF	TRBJ1-1	TRBV6-2/TRBV6-3
ASSFRQGREKLF	TRBJ1-4	TRBV7-6
ASSDRTDTQY	TRBJ2-3	TRBV6-1
ASKDTGELF	TRBJ2-2	TRBV3-1
ASADDKGQGGTDTQY	TRBJ2-3	TRBV28
ASSQDWHPQEEQY	TRBJ2-7	TRBV3-1
ASSIGTGSGNTIY	TRBJ1-3	TRBV19
SALSGGGTGELF	TRBJ2-2	TRBV20-1
ASSPPNTGELF	TRBJ2-2	TRBV18
ASIRTGPALNTGELF	TRBJ2-2	TRBV6-5
ASSIGQNTEAF	TRBJ1-1	TRBV19
ASSFSTGAAYGYT	TRBJ1-2	TRBV11-3
ASSYSPVYTDTQY	TRBJ2-3	TRBV6-2/TRBV6-3
ASSVAGGDYNKQF	TRBJ2-1	TRBV5-1
AISGGERQGHEQY	TRBJ2-7	TRBV10-3
ASRPENPGTGVLGYT	TRBJ1-2	TRBV27
ASSYSIGLQETQY	TRBJ2-5	TRBV6-2/TRBV6-3
ASSPAGYEQY	TRBJ2-7	TRBV11-3
ASSLSTDRGGGH	TRBJ1-5	TRBV12-3/TRBV12-4
ASSLAQGHEQY	TRBJ2-7	TRBV12-3/TRBV12-4
ASSLNNYGYT	TRBJ1-2	TRBV12-3/TRBV12-4
ASGGSSYEQY	TRBJ2-7	TRBV11-2
ASSEGLWSNYGYT	TRBJ1-2	TRBV6-1
ASSLGQVYEQY	TRBJ2-7	TRBV11-2
ASSLSTQGRNEQF	TRBJ2-1	TRBV27
SASPTSGSQETQY	TRBJ2-5	TRBV20-1
ASSPRGVGSYNEQF	TRBJ2-1	TRBV28
ASGQGEGLAKNIQY	TRBJ2-4	TRBV6-1
ASSVDRGQNQPQH	TRBJ1-5	TRBV6-1
SARALKSDTEAF	TRBJ1-1	TRBV20-1
AWTRTVGTEAF	TRBJ1-1	TRBV30
ASSLRGDFSYNEQF	TRBJ2-1	TRBV7-3
ASSGQLNTEAF	TRBJ1-1	TRBV6-1
SARVAQDSNQPQH	TRBJ1-5	TRBV20-1
ASQPRVATDTQY	TRBJ2-3	TRBV2
ASSSVVFTDTQY	TRBJ2-3	TRBV27
ASSEQTGNQPQH	TRBJ1-5	TRBV2
ASSYGSGVVEQY	TRBJ2-7	TRBV6-2/TRBV6-3
ASTHPGQGLYEQY	TRBJ2-7	TRBV28
ASSLGPREQY	TRBJ2-7	TRBV12-3/TRBV12-4
ASRSSGGSQETQY	TRBJ2-5	TRBV5-1
ASSGVGDTGELF	TRBJ2-2	TRBV9
ASSPWTGTGSQETQY	TRBJ2-5	TRBV7-9